The text below deals with one T cell receptor beta chain. Participant age was roughly 18 to 95 years, and participants resided in 25 or so US areas. Participants had their cohort set by participant-reported clinical history. Original data processing: Cell counts per sample came from amplifying reference gene primers. The table came from immunoSEQ multiplex PCR; TCRdb's copy has only in-frame clones and leaves some out. V, J and clone size derive from that table, while D and trimming were established from the DNA sequence. The profile shows under 300,000 clones, approximately 91% of them singletons. The sample belongs to a study of blood T cell repertoires in COVID-19. Study in general: T cells, B-cell-depleted T cells, or PBMCs supplied cDNA or gDNA.

This sequence originates from a woman in her thirties or forties with acute COVID-19. Sequences were obtained from PBMCs or T cells enriched from blood (not recorded which).

Here the CDR3 reads CASSPPTGTAFF. The CDR3 bases are TGTGCCAGCTCACCACCGACAGGGACGGCTTTCTTT. This sequence joins TRBV18 and TRBJ1-1; 7 nucleotides line up with TRBD1. The trim removed 0 bases at V and 11 bases at J, leaving 3 bases unmatched. The germline V gene has CDR1 KGHSH and CDR2 LQKENI. CDR3 length: 12 amino acids. Filled out from reference TRBV18 and TRBJ1-1, the complete variable domain reads NAGVMQNPRHLVRRRGQEARLRCSPMKGHSHVYWYRQLPEEGLKFMVYLQKENIIDESGMPKERFSAEFPKEGPSILRIQQVVRGDSAAYFCASSPPTGTAFFGQGTRLTVV.